This T cell receptor beta chain was identified during a study of blood T cell repertoires in COVID-19. The CDR3 consists of 16 residues. Germline CDR1 and CDR2: LGHNA and YNFKEQ. The junction had 5 bases not matched to a gene; V was cut back by 0 bases and J by 4 bases. Original handling: Counts of nucleated cells, estimated from reference gene primer amplification, were obtained. Measured with immunoSEQ multiplex PCR; TCRdb has only the in-frame clones, and not every one. V and J calls and clone size are copied from that table; D and trimming were computed from the DNA. This table holds some 15,000 clones, 70% to 90% found once.

The TCR was taken from a human donor in a cohort sampled during active COVID-19. Sequencing was carried out using peripheral blood. The V and J genes are TRBV4-2 and TRBJ1-5; TRBD1 aligns across 8 bases. CDR3 in DNA: TGTGCCAGCAGCCAAGAGGGACAGGATGGGAATCAGCCCCAGCATTTT. It yields the protein CASSQEGQDGNQPQHF.